Listed below are T cell receptor beta chains from one sample, sequenced in a study of control samples from healthy donors and cancer patients. Measured with immunoSEQ multiplex PCR; TCRdb has only the in-frame clones, and not every one. The table lists about 160,000 clones, nearly 96% of them singletons. The sample comprised blood. These receptors originate from a woman younger than 45 in good health. The CDR3 runs from the conserved cysteine through the conserved F or W. D genes are given only for firm matches.

D	V	J	DNA	CDR3
.	TRBV4-1	TRBJ2-3	TGCGCCAGCAGCCAAGATGGCCCCTGGAGCACAGATACGCAGTATTTT	CASSQDGPWSTDTQYF
.	TRBV6-5	TRBJ1-5	TGTGCCAGCAACCTACAGGGCCGCCATCAGCCCCAGCATTTT	CASNLQGRHQPQHF
.	TRBV5-1	TRBJ1-1	TGCGCCAGCACCCCTCAGAGTCTGGGACCTAGCATGAACACTGAAGCTTTCTTT	CASTPQSLGPSMNTEAFF
.	TRBV14	TRBJ1-2	TGTGCCAGCAGCCAAGATACGGACAGAGATGGCTACACCTTC	CASSQDTDRDGYTF
TRBD1	TRBV30	TRBJ2-2	TGTGCCTGGAGTGTAGGGACAGGGGGCAACACCGGGGAGCTGTTTTTT	CAWSVGTGGNTGELFF
TRBD1	TRBV5-1	TRBJ2-5	TGCGCCAGCAGCTGGGGGACAGGGGATGCAGAGACCCAGTACTTC	CASSWGTGDAETQYF
TRBD1	TRBV7-9	TRBJ2-7	TGTGCCAGCAGCTGGGGGGATAGGACAGGGGATATTTACGAGCAGTACTTC	CASSWGDRTGDIYEQYF
TRBD1	TRBV6-6	TRBJ1-2	TGTGCCACCGTAGAGGGGGCGCGTGGCTACACCTTC	CATVEGARGYTF
TRBD2	TRBV30	TRBJ2-5	TGTGCCTGGAGTATACTAGCGGGAAAGTACCAAGAGACCCAGTACTTC	CAWSILAGKYQETQYF
.	TRBV6-6	TRBJ1-3	TGTGCCAGCAGTTACGGAGGGGCCTCTGGAAACACCATATATTTT	CASSYGGASGNTIYF
.	TRBV4-1	TRBJ2-7	TGCGCCAGCAGCCCAGGGGTAAAAGCGGTAAGGAGCTCCTACGAGCAGTACTTC	CASSPGVKAVRSSYEQYF
TRBD2	TRBV19	TRBJ2-7	TGTGCCAGTAGTATTTCTAGCGGGGGCTACGAGCAGTACTTC	CASSISSGGYEQYF
.	TRBV2	TRBJ1-1	TGTGCCAGCAGTGTACTAGGGTTAACTAACACTGAAGCTTTCTTT	CASSVLGLTNTEAFF